This T cell receptor beta chain was obtained from a study of blood T cell repertoires in COVID-19. Study-level background: The United States, Italy and Spain provided the acute and convalescent COVID-19 samples. T cells, B-cell-depleted T cells, or PBMCs supplied cDNA or gDNA.

Authors' data handling: From reference gene primer amplification, estimates of nucleated cell counts were derived. TCRdb's table, derived via immunoSEQ multiplex PCR, lists solely in-frame clones and lacks some. Clone size and the V and J calls come from that table; the DNA yielded D and trimming. The repertoire holds about 74,000 clones, with 70% to 90% as singletons. V was trimmed by 5 bases and J by 6 bases, leaving 12 bases between them. The CDR3 has 13 amino acids. The germline CDR1 and CDR2 sequences are ENHRY and SYGVKD. This clonotype originated in a man between 65 and 85 years old with acute or convalescent COVID-19. The chain combines TRBV10-3 with TRBJ2-3; a possible D gene is TRBD1 (6 bases). Sequenced input: peripheral blood. CDR3 protein: CAISITGTDTQYF. The DNA for the CDR3 is TGTGCCATCAGTATCACAGGGACCGATACGCAGTATTTT.